Shown below are 13 T cell receptor beta chains from a single sample sequenced in a study of molecular identifiers for immune sequencing clone quantification. MiXCR, applied by TCRdb to the PCR reads, yields one record per CDR3 protein. The table lists approximately 630,000 distinct CDR3 sequences, less than 30% of them singletons, with about 0.8% in the top ten. What was sequenced was naive CD8+ T cells from blood, with Jurkat cell RNA spiked in. Subset noted: FACS-sorted CD8+CD4-CCR7+CD45RA+ naive T cells. These receptor sequences come from a human donor in good health. Some libraries in this study had Jurkat cell RNA spiked in.

This clonotype was seen only a few times. The J gene is TRBJ2-1, the V gene TRBV6-2 or TRBV6-3, with D unresolved. Germline CDR1 is MNHEY and CDR2 is SVGEGT. V was pared by 7 bases and J by 4 bases, with 20 bases between. This CDR3 comprises 16 residues. CDR3 loop: CASTLGMVGIYNEQFF. As DNA, the CDR3 is TGTGCCAGCACCCTAGGTATGGTGGGGATATACAATGAGCAGTTCTTC.

This clonotype was seen a few times. The genes are TRBV7-9 and TRBJ2-7; tentative D call: TRBD1 (5 bases). This CDR3 region has 17 residues. V lost 1 base and J 7 bases, leaving 23 bases between the germline ends. CDR1 is SEHNR, CDR2 FQNEAQ, per germline (reference sequence). The CDR3 coding sequence is TGTGCCAGCAGCTTAGAAAGGCCCGGACAACCTTGGCGGGAGCAGTACTTC. Translation: CASSLERPGQPWREQYF.

Worth noting for this clonotype: One base away lies a much larger clone, so this may be a sequencing read error. This chain connects TRBV6-5 to TRBJ2-7, with 7 bases matching TRBD2. CDR1 MNHEY and CDR2 SVGAGI come from the germline V gene. The CDR3 totals 14 residues. The CDR3 nucleotides read TGTGCCAGCAGTCCCGCCGGGGGGTTCTACGAGCGGTACTTC. Translating it yields CASSPAGGFYERYF.

A remark on this clonotype: A much larger clone lies one base from this, so it may be a read error. The V gene is TRBV28, the J gene TRBJ1-1; the D is unclear. The CDR3 spans 18 residues. The V gene's germline CDR1 is MDHEN and CDR2 SYDVKM. V was trimmed by 6 bases and J by 0 bases, leaving 23 bases between them. CDR3 bases: TGTGCCAGCAGCCCCAGTTTATGGCTTGATACGGTGAACACTGAAGCTTTCTTT. It is translated as CASSPSLWLDTVNTEAFF.

The chain recombines TRBV29-1 with TRBJ2-7; the match to TRBD2 covers 9 bases. Per germline, CDR1 SQVTM and CDR2 ANQGSEA. The CDR3 has 12 amino acids. V lost 7 bases and J lost 3; bases outside the gene matches: 4. CDR3 in amino acids: CSALTSGYEQYF. The CDR3 DNA sequence: TGCAGCGCCTTGACTAGCGGCTACGAGCAGTACTTC.

At least ten counts were recorded for this clonotype. The chain combines TRBV7-9 with TRBJ2-7; TRBD1 agrees at 9 bases. Unmatched junction bases numbered 5, after V lost 5 bases and J lost 0 bases. The CDR3 extends over 15 amino acids. Germline lookup yields CDR1 SEHNR and CDR2 FQNEAQ (reference sequence). This CDR3 reads CASSLGTGSSYEQYF. CDR3 DNA sequence: TGTGCCAGCAGCCTAGGGACAGGGAGCTCCTACGAGCAGTACTTC.

This clonotype was seen just once. The gene calls are TRBV10-1 and TRBJ2-7; 9 bases fit TRBD2. This CDR3 is 16 amino acids long. V lost 3 bases and J lost 2; bases outside the gene matches: 8. CDR1 is WNHNN and CDR2 is SYGVQD in the germline V gene (reference sequence). CDR3 sequence: CASSDGLAGSTYEQYF. CDR3 nucleotides: TGCGCCAGCAGTGATGGGCTAGCGGGGAGCACCTACGAGCAGTACTTC.

The V call is TRBV7-2, the J call TRBJ2-3; 11 bases line up with TRBD2. The V and J ends lost 0 bases and 3 bases, in that order; junction bases with no gene match: 5. The CDR3 runs 17 residues. Per germline, CDR1 SGHTA and CDR2 FQGNSA. The CDR3 bases are TGTGCCAGCAGCTTAGCATCCCGGACTAGCGGGACAGATACGCAGTATTTT. Its translation: CASSLASRTSGTDTQYF.

About this clonotype: Possible read error: a much larger clone is one base away. This chain uses TRBV6-2 or TRBV6-3 with TRBJ2-5; tentatively, D is TRBD1 or TRBD2 (7 bases each). The CDR3 has 17 amino acids. Germline assignment: CDR1 MNHEY and CDR2 SVGEGT. The CDR3 sequence is CASRYSWDYPRGLTQYF. CDR3 sequence (DNA): TGTGCCAGCAGATACTCGTGGGACTACCCCAGGGGGTTGACCCAGTACTTC.

The chain uses TRBV10-3 and TRBJ2-7; D perhaps matches TRBD2 (6 bases). Looked up from germline, CDR1 is ENHRY and CDR2 is SYGVKD. V was pared by 2 bases and J by 1 base, with 6 bases between. This CDR3 is built from 13 residues. The DNA of the CDR3 is TGTGCCATCAGTGAGGGGGGGTCCTACGAGCAGTACTTC. Protein sequence: CAISEGGSYEQYF.

This clonotype was picked up a small number of times. The chain links TRBV6-5 to TRBJ2-1; D perhaps matches TRBD2 (5 bases). V was shortened by 4 bases and J by 9 bases, with 25 bases between the two germline ends. The CDR3 spans 17 residues. CDR1 and CDR2 (germline): MNHEY, SVGAGI. CDR3 coding DNA: TGTGCCAGCAGTTTTCACCCGGGATATACTGGAAGCGGTGAGCAGTTCTTC. It codes for CASSFHPGYTGSGEQFF.

This clonotype was found many times. J is TRBJ2-3 and V is TRBV6-5; D is unresolved. V lost 9 bases and J 1 base, leaving 20 bases between the germline ends. Germline CDR1 is MNHEY and CDR2 is SVGAGI. The length of the CDR3 is 16 residues. The CDR3 DNA follows: TGTGCCAGTCACCCATTGGAGACTTGGGGCACAGATACGCAGTATTTT. Protein: CASHPLETWGTDTQYF.

A few counts support this clonotype. This chain uses TRBV12-3 or TRBV12-4 with TRBJ2-5; 7 bases line up with TRBD2. The CDR3 loop spans 13 amino acids. After removal of 5 bases from V and 7 bases from J, the junction contained 7 bases not matched to a gene. The CDR3 nucleotides are TGTGCCAGCAGTCATGGGGTAGCGGGGACCCAGTACTTC. This sequence encodes CASSHGVAGTQYF.